This note documents a single TCR beta chain sequence. This sample was included in a study of T cell changes during pregnancy in multiple sclerosis. Produced via immunoSEQ multiplex PCR; TCRdb's table is partial and in-frame only. The sample has around 100,000 clones, about 90% seen once. The clonotype was recovered from a female donor with multiple sclerosis, enrolled in a pregnancy study. Sample: peripheral blood, taken after pregnancy.

The CDR3 is CASSILTINSPLHF. In nucleotides, the CDR3 is TGTGCCAGTAGTATACTCACAATTAATTCACCCCTCCACTTT. V and J are TRBV19 and TRBJ1-6; D ambiguous. The CDR3 is 14 residues long. Trimming took 2 bases from V and 6 from J, leaving 8 bases between them. Germline CDR1 LNHDA, CDR2 SQIVND (reference sequence).